These T cell receptor beta chains were read from a single sample in a study of shared clonotypes between healthy human individuals. Profiling relied on immunoSEQ multiplex PCR, and the TCRdb table lists in-frame clones only, not all of them. This sample has some 1,600,000 clones, with 95% to 99% found just once. Source material: naive CD4+ T cells sorted from blood. These receptors all stem from a man aged 25 to 40 in good health. CDR3s include the opening cysteine and the closing phenylalanine or tryptophan. Fields, in order: V gene, J gene, D gene, clone size, CDR3 protein, CDR3 DNA. D genes are given only for firm matches. A clone size is listed for some rows: how often the clone was seen (once, few, many), or a class if it is expanded.

v_gene: TRBV6-1; j_gene: TRBJ2-3; d_gene: TRBD2; abundance: -; CDR3aa: CASSDRLAGVDTQYF; CDR3nt: TGTGCCAGCAGTGATAGGCTAGCGGGAGTGGATACGCAGTATTTT
v_gene: TRBV2; j_gene: TRBJ2-4; d_gene: -; abundance: -; CDR3aa: CASNQYGNIQYF; CDR3nt: TGTGCCAGCAATCAATACGGTAACATTCAGTACTTC
v_gene: TRBV7-2; j_gene: TRBJ2-7; d_gene: TRBD2; abundance: -; CDR3aa: CASSLSPSGRFAYEQYF; CDR3nt: TGTGCCAGCAGCTTATCCCCCAGCGGGAGGTTCGCCTACGAGCAGTACTTC
v_gene: TRBV15; j_gene: TRBJ1-1; d_gene: -; abundance: -; CDR3aa: CATSRVPRSGTEAFF; CDR3nt: TGTGCCACCAGCAGAGTCCCGAGAAGTGGCACTGAAGCTTTCTTT
v_gene: TRBV19; j_gene: TRBJ2-7; d_gene: TRBD1; abundance: -; CDR3aa: CASSRTGGYREQYF; CDR3nt: TGTGCCAGTAGTAGGACAGGGGGCTACAGAGAGCAGTACTTC
v_gene: TRBV28; j_gene: TRBJ2-1; d_gene: -; abundance: -; CDR3aa: CASSFEPAVSDYNEQFF; CDR3nt: TGTGCCAGTTCATTCGAGCCCGCGGTGTCGGATTACAATGAGCAGTTCTTC
v_gene: TRBV27; j_gene: TRBJ2-7; d_gene: -; abundance: -; CDR3aa: CASSLLGNYEQYF; CDR3nt: TGTGCCAGCAGTTTACTGGGTAACTACGAGCAGTACTTC
v_gene: TRBV6-5; j_gene: TRBJ1-4; d_gene: -; abundance: -; CDR3aa: CATGTLTNEKLFF; CDR3nt: TGTGCCACCGGGACTTTAACTAATGAAAAACTGTTTTTT
v_gene: TRBV27; j_gene: TRBJ2-5; d_gene: TRBD2; abundance: -; CDR3aa: CASTTRLAGGRETQYF; CDR3nt: TGTGCCAGCACTACAAGGCTAGCGGGAGGGAGAGAGACCCAGTACTTC
v_gene: TRBV28; j_gene: TRBJ1-2; d_gene: -; abundance: -; CDR3aa: CASSSTVPGYTF; CDR3nt: TGTGCCAGCAGCTCAACAGTCCCCGGCTACACCTTC
v_gene: TRBV18; j_gene: TRBJ1-1; d_gene: TRBD1; abundance: -; CDR3aa: CASSPNSGGPLLNTEAFF; CDR3nt: TGTGCCAGCTCACCCAACTCAGGGGGACCCTTGCTCAACACTGAAGCTTTCTTT
v_gene: TRBV6-1; j_gene: TRBJ1-3; d_gene: -; abundance: -; CDR3aa: CASDSSGNTIYF; CDR3nt: TGTGCCAGCGACAGTTCGGGAAACACCATATATTTT
v_gene: TRBV29-1; j_gene: TRBJ2-5; d_gene: -; abundance: -; CDR3aa: CSVEQTQYF; CDR3nt: TGCAGCGTTGAGCAGACCCAGTACTTC
v_gene: TRBV7-2; j_gene: TRBJ1-5; d_gene: -; abundance: once; CDR3aa: CASSWGHNQPQHF; CDR3nt: TGTGCCAGCAGCTGGGGTCACAATCAGCCCCAGCATTTT
v_gene: TRBV18; j_gene: TRBJ2-2; d_gene: TRBD1; abundance: -; CDR3aa: CASSPTIQGAANTGELFF; CDR3nt: TGTGCCAGCTCACCCACAATACAGGGGGCCGCGAACACCGGGGAGCTGTTTTTT
v_gene: TRBV6-6; j_gene: TRBJ2-7; d_gene: TRBD1; abundance: -; CDR3aa: CASSQTGYEQYF; CDR3nt: TGTGCCAGCAGCCAGACAGGGTACGAGCAGTACTTC
v_gene: TRBV7-3; j_gene: TRBJ2-5; d_gene: TRBD2; abundance: -; CDR3aa: CASSLGLAGVGGETQYF; CDR3nt: TGTGCCAGCAGCTTGGGACTAGCGGGAGTGGGTGGGGAGACCCAGTACTTC
v_gene: TRBV9; j_gene: TRBJ1-3; d_gene: -; abundance: -; CDR3aa: CASSIGGYGGAEAGNTIYF; CDR3nt: TGTGCCAGCAGCATAGGAGGATATGGTGGGGCAGAGGCTGGAAACACCATATATTTT
v_gene: TRBV7-2; j_gene: TRBJ2-1; d_gene: -; abundance: -; CDR3aa: CASIQGLSYNEQFF; CDR3nt: TGTGCCAGCATCCAGGGACTTTCCTACAATGAGCAGTTCTTC
v_gene: TRBV11-2; j_gene: TRBJ2-3; d_gene: -; abundance: -; CDR3aa: CASSLVMGQRGDTQYF; CDR3nt: TGTGCCAGCAGCTTAGTAATGGGGCAGAGGGGAGATACGCAGTATTTT
v_gene: TRBV19; j_gene: TRBJ1-1; d_gene: TRBD1; abundance: -; CDR3aa: CASRRPRDSTEAFF; CDR3nt: TGTGCCAGTAGACGGCCTCGGGACAGCACTGAAGCTTTCTTT
v_gene: TRBV9; j_gene: TRBJ1-1; d_gene: -; abundance: -; CDR3aa: CASSVGAGVNTEAFF; CDR3nt: TGTGCCAGCAGCGTAGGAGCAGGAGTGAACACTGAAGCTTTCTTT